This T cell receptor (beta chain) was captured by sequencing in a study of control samples from healthy donors and cancer patients. The V gene's germline CDR1 is MDHEN and CDR2 SYDVKM. Trimming cost V 7 bases and J 2 bases, with 13 bases left between them. The CDR3 has 14 residues. Profiled with immunoSEQ multiplex PCR; TCRdb holds only in-frame clones, not every one. The repertoire holds approximately 140,000 clones, with 90% to 95% as singletons. The sequenced sample was blood. This clonotype originated in a man aged 35 to 55 in good health. The chain links TRBV28 to TRBJ2-3, with a tentative D call TRBD1 (5 bases). CDR3 nucleotide sequence: TGTGCCAGCACCCAGGGCACTTTCACAGATACGCAGTATTTT. Translated, it gives CASTQGTFTDTQYF.